This T cell receptor (beta chain) was documented in a study of cytomegalovirus exposure and HLA in healthy donors. General study results and limits: Exclusion as indistinguishable affected some V segments, including TRBV6-2 and TRBV6-3. Available immune exposure information covered CMV serostatus only.

PCR amplification relied on 60 Vbeta primers (plus 13 Jbeta primers). Profiling relied on immunoSEQ multiplex PCR, and the TCRdb table lists in-frame clones only, not all of them. The table records about 130,000 clones, 70% to 90% of them present only once. This clone was seen more than once but under ten times. Its matching antigen is unknown. Germline V gene lookup returns CDR1 MNHEY and CDR2 SMNVEV (reference sequence). The V gene lost 7 bases and the J gene lost 7 bases, with 17 bases spanning the gap. The CDR3 spans 14 residues. Input material: PBMCs. The clonotype originates from a woman aged 40 to 49 in good health and CMV-seropositive. V and J are TRBV27 and TRBJ1-5, with unresolved D. The chain's CDR3 is CASKFITGGQPQHF. The CDR3 DNA reads as TGTGCCAGCAAGTTTATAACGGGAGGCCAGCCCCAGCATTTT.